This T cell receptor beta chain was retrieved from a study of spatial heterogeneity in lung cancer. Whole-study context: A unique TCR and UMI combination showed up more than ten times in raw reads, on average.

From the 5' RACE reads, TCRdb called clonotypes with MiXCR, one entry per CDR3 protein. The sample lists 25,000 to 35,000 distinct CDR3 sequences; 5.4% were seen once. Unmatched junction bases numbered 6, after V lost 0 bases and J lost 4 bases. The germline gives CDR1 WSHSY, CDR2 SAAADI. This CDR3 has 16 amino acids. This clonotype was detected ten times or more. Regarding time point: blood at routine non-recurrence follow-up after resection. Whole RNA came from tumor, nontumor lung or frozen PBMC and was sequenced without being sorted. This sample comprised PBMCs, obtained at follow-up. The chain couples TRBV10-2 to TRBJ2-5; 9 bases match TRBD2. The TCR originated in a female donor with early-stage non-small cell lung cancer. The CDR3 protein is CASSESGLAGLETQYF. The CDR3, as DNA: TGCGCCAGCAGTGAGTCTGGGCTAGCGGGGTTAGAGACCCAGTACTTC.